These 14 T cell receptor beta chains share one sample of origin, sequenced in a study of blood T cell repertoires in COVID-19. Measured with immunoSEQ multiplex PCR; TCRdb has only the in-frame clones, and not every one. The sample consists of approximately 290,000 clones, around 82% of them appearing once. Sequenced material: peripheral blood. All receptors come from a person aged 65-85 years with COVID-19, enrolled during active disease.

The rearrangement links TRBV7-9 to TRBJ2-1, with TRBD1 as a possible D gene (6 bases). The CDR3 length is 15 residues. Germline V gene lookup returns CDR1 SEHNR and CDR2 FQNEAQ (reference sequence). Trimming removed 0 bases at V and 1 base at J, with 7 bases between. CDR3 amino acids: CASSLAQGSYNEQFF. The CDR3 DNA is TGTGCCAGCAGCTTAGCGCAGGGGTCCTACAATGAGCAGTTCTTC.

The chain combines TRBV19 with TRBJ1-1; no firm D call. Germline values: CDR1 LNHDA, CDR2 SQIVND (reference sequence). The CDR3 totals 17 residues. V was pared by 0 bases and J by 6 bases, with 20 bases between. The CDR3: CASSIEAETAGNSEAFF. In DNA, the CDR3 is TGTGCCAGTAGTATAGAAGCCGAGACGGCGGGTAACTCTGAAGCTTTCTTT.

This clone was recorded only once. The chain has TRBV6-2 or TRBV6-3 and TRBJ2-4; a weak D match, TRBD2 (5 bases). Germline V gene lookup returns CDR1 MNHEY and CDR2 SVGEGT. V was cut by 4 bases and J by 0 bases, with 13 bases left in between. This CDR3 has 16 residues. CDR3 DNA: TGTGCCAGCAGTTTCATCTCAGCGGTAGCCAAAAACATTCAGTACTTC. Residues: CASSFISAVAKNIQYF.

The chain is built from TRBV6-2 or TRBV6-3 and TRBJ2-7, with 7 bases fitting TRBD1. The CDR3 has 16 residues. Germline V gene lookup returns CDR1 MNHEY and CDR2 SVGEGT. V dropped 5 bases and J dropped 4; count of bases not matched to a gene: 14. The CDR3: CASSAVSLDRSYEQYF. The CDR3 nucleotides read TGTGCCAGCAGTGCCGTTTCCCTGGACAGGTCGTACGAGCAGTACTTC.

This chain uses TRBV28 with TRBJ1-2; TRBD1 might be the D (5 bases). The germline V gene has CDR1 MDHEN and CDR2 SYDVKM. The CDR3 extends over 16 amino acids. The ends were cut back, 10 bases at V and 0 bases at J, with 21 bases in the middle. The CDR3 sequence is CATKPGTQASNYGYTF. CDR3 nucleotide sequence: TGTGCCACCAAACCCGGTACACAGGCTTCTAACTATGGCTACACCTTC.

The rearrangement joins TRBV9 to TRBJ2-1; 10 bases map to TRBD2. The CDR3 totals 17 residues. Per the germline V gene, CDR1 is SGDLS and CDR2 is YYNGEE. V lost 0 bases, J lost 8 bases, and 11 bases stayed unmatched. The CDR3 protein is CASSVGGVSGRAHEQFF. The CDR3 bases are TGTGCCAGCAGCGTAGGTGGTGTCAGCGGGAGGGCCCATGAGCAGTTCTTC.

The chain uses TRBV9 and TRBJ2-3; 11 bases align to TRBD2. Germline V gene sequence: CDR1 SGDLS, CDR2 YYNGEE. Trimming removed 1 base from V and 0 bases from J; junction bases left unmatched: 7. The CDR3 is 18 residues long. The CDR3 here is CASSVQASGGTSTDTQYF. In DNA, the CDR3 is TGTGCCAGCAGCGTACAAGCTAGCGGGGGGACAAGCACAGATACGCAGTATTTT.

This rearrangement joins TRBV7-2 to TRBJ2-2; TRBD2 might be the D (6 bases). Germline CDR1 and CDR2: SGHTA and FQGNSA. V lost 1 base, J lost 4 bases, and 16 bases lay in between. CDR3 length equals 17 residues. The CDR3 sequence: CASSLVRGGRGTGELFF. DNA for the CDR3: TGTGCCAGCAGCTTAGTGAGGGGCGGGCGGGGCACCGGGGAGCTGTTTTTT.

The J gene is TRBJ2-7, the V gene TRBV29-1, with 7 bases aligning to TRBD2. J was trimmed by 4 bases and V by 4 bases; bases with no gene match: 10. The CDR3 runs to 14 residues. Looked up from germline, CDR1 is SQVTM and CDR2 is ANQGSEA. CDR3 in amino acids: CSVGGRGGLYEQYF. The DNA of the CDR3 is TGCAGCGTTGGAGGGAGGGGAGGTTTGTACGAGCAGTACTTC.

The chain couples TRBV5-1 to TRBJ1-5, with TRBD1 matching 9 bases. The CDR3 has 19 amino acids. Germline trimming cut 3 bases from V and 0 bases from J; bases unmatched to any gene: 13. From germline, CDR1 is SGHRS and CDR2 YFSETQ. The CDR3 loop reads CASSWIRDRAEHSNQPQHF. CDR3 nucleotide sequence: TGCGCCAGCAGCTGGATCCGGGACAGGGCCGAACATAGCAATCAGCCCCAGCATTTT.

The CDR3 spells CASSLTGGGQARRPQHF. For the CDR3, the DNA is TGTGCCAGCAGCCTTACAGGGGGGGGCCAGGCCCGCCGGCCCCAGCATTTT. The rearrangement joins TRBV28 to TRBJ1-5, with 8 positions matching TRBD1. Germline lookup yields CDR1 MDHEN and CDR2 SYDVKM. The V segment lost 6 bases and the J segment 9 bases; nucleotides outside the gene matches: 19. CDR3 length: 17 residues.

This clone showed up just once. V and J are TRBV9 and TRBJ1-4; D is unclear. This CDR3 contains 14 residues. Trimming removed 3 bases from V and 5 bases from J, with 11 bases in between. CDR1 and CDR2 (germline): SGDLS, YYNGEE. DNA of the CDR3: TGTGCCAGCAGCGAAAACACCCTGAATGAAAAACTGTTTTTT. Residues: CASSENTLNEKLFF.

Here the CDR3 reads CASSHLAGGPQETQYF. The CDR3 DNA reads TGTGCCAGCAGCCATCTAGCGGGGGGCCCCCAGGAGACCCAGTACTTC. The chain recombines TRBV14 with TRBJ2-5, with TRBD2 matching over 11 bases. This CDR3 region has 16 residues. Germline assignment: CDR1 SGHDN and CDR2 FVKESK. Trimming removed 3 bases from V and 5 bases from J; junction bases left unmatched: 8.

The sample holds one count of this clone. This chain joins TRBV5-8 and TRBJ1-5; D unresolved. Germline V gene sequence: CDR1 SGHTS, CDR2 YDEGEE. V lost 0 bases to trimming and J lost 0 bases, with 7 bases between them. The CDR3 consists of 15 residues. CDR3 amino acids: CASSLGSYSNQPQHF. The CDR3 coding sequence is TGTGCCAGCAGCTTGGGCAGTTATAGCAATCAGCCCCAGCATTTT.